The text below deals with one TCR beta chain. Its antigen remains unidentified. Germline CDR1 reads SGHVS; CDR2 reads FQNEAQ. This CDR3 contains 19 residues. The J segment lost 0 bases and the V segment lost 1 base, leaving 9 bases of the junction unmatched. This entry belongs to a study of early T cells in non-severe SARS-CoV-2 infection. Study results and limitations: Private and CD4 specificities were missed by VDJdb matching, which favored anti-spike CD8 responses.

Unique molecular identifiers tagged individual cDNA molecules. MiXCR, applied by TCRdb to the 5' RACE reads, yields one record per CDR3 protein. There are tens of thousands of distinct CDR3 sequences in the sample; over 10% occur only once, and 5.5% to 6% lies in the top ten. The genes are TRBV7-8 and TRBJ2-6; 7 nucleotides line up with TRBD1. The sample here was whole blood, taken at baseline. This receptor was taken from an adult who was a healthcare worker with PCR-confirmed SARS-CoV-2 infection or an uninfected control (not recorded which). The CDR3 protein is CASSLVFSGGISGANVLTF. As DNA, the CDR3 is TGTGCCAGCAGCTTAGTTTTCTCAGGGGGTATCTCTGGGGCCAACGTCCTGACTTTC.